One and the same sample provided the 10 T cell receptor beta chains below, sequenced in a study of cytomegalovirus exposure and HLA in healthy donors. Clones were read by immunoSEQ multiplex PCR, and TCRdb kept only the in-frame ones, dropping some. Here the sample spans fewer than 90,000 clones, approximately 88% being singletons. Input material: PBMCs. These receptors were collected from a woman aged 18-29 years in good health and CMV-seropositive.

V gene TRBV7-9 combines with J gene TRBJ2-7, with 10 bases lining up with TRBD1. This CDR3 comprises 14 residues. The V gene's germline CDR1 is SEHNR and CDR2 FQNEAQ (reference sequence). V shed 3 bases, J shed 6 bases, and the junction held 5 bases outside the gene matches. DNA of the CDR3: TGTGCCAGCAGCTTGCGGACAGGGGGAAGCGAGCAGTACTTC. The encoded protein is CASSLRTGGSEQYF. The variable domain in full, completed from reference TRBV7-9 and TRBJ2-7, reads DTGVSQNPRHKITKRGQNVTFRCDPISEHNRLYWYRQTLGQGPEFLTYFQNEAQLEKSRLLSDRFSAERPKGSFSTLEIQRTEQGDSAMYLCASSLRTGGSEQYFGPGTRLTVT.

The chain employs TRBV30 and TRBJ2-1; TRBD2 agrees at 8 bases. The CDR3 consists of 12 residues. The ends lost 8 bases at V and 8 bases at J; junction bases unmatched: 8. Germline loops: CDR1 GTSNPN, CDR2 SVGIG (reference sequence). CDR3 coding DNA: TGTGCCCAAAACGGGGGGGGCGATGAGCAGTTCTTC. This gives the protein CAQNGGGDEQFF.

In the case of this clone: The junction shows a germline mismatch at one end, possibly a read error. The chain recombines TRBV5-1 with TRBJ1-5; D remains unclear. Germline CDR1 reads SGHRS; CDR2 reads YFSETQ. The CDR3 sequence is 15 residues long. Here the CDR3 reads CASSPVPGVNQLQHF. In DNA form, the CDR3 reads TGCGCCAGCAGCCCCGTGCCGGGAGTTAATCAGCTCCAGCATTTT.

This clone was detected only a few times. The chain has TRBV30 and TRBJ1-2, with TRBD1 as a possible D gene (5 bases). The CDR3 spans 12 residues. The V and J ends lost 4 bases and 4 bases respectively, with 10 bases between them. Germline V gene lookup returns CDR1 GTSNPN and CDR2 SVGIG (reference sequence). The CDR3 DNA is TGTGCCTGGACCCAGGGCCTCTATGGCTACACCTTC. This codes for CAWTQGLYGYTF.

The chain links TRBV29-1 to TRBJ2-7; a weak D match, TRBD2 (5 bases). The CDR3 is made up of 13 amino acids. Trimming took off 2 bases at V and 4 bases at J, with 12 bases between the two ends. CDR1 and CDR2 from the germline V gene are SQVTM and ANQGSEA. As DNA, the CDR3 is TGCAGCGTTGAACCAGGAGAGGGATACGAGCAGTACTTC. Translation: CSVEPGEGYEQYF.

The chain combines TRBV7-9 with TRBJ1-2; D is possibly TRBD1 (5 bases). Deletions cut 7 bases from V and 8 bases from J, with 20 bases between. The V gene's germline CDR1 is SEHNR and CDR2 FQNEAQ (reference sequence). The CDR3 loop spans 14 amino acids. The CDR3 reads CASTLTGGSYGYTF. DNA of the CDR3: TGTGCCAGCACCTTGACGGGGGGGAGTTACGGCTACACCTTC.

The chain recombines TRBV30 with TRBJ1-5; possible D gene TRBD1, 6 bases. Germline V CDR1 and CDR2: GTSNPN, SVGIG (reference sequence). V was trimmed by 6 bases and J by 3 bases, leaving 12 bases between them. The CDR3 totals 13 residues. The CDR3 DNA reads as TGTGCCTGTAACAGGGATATCAATCAGCCCCAGCATTTT. Its protein is CACNRDINQPQHF.

CDR3 coding DNA: TGTGCCAGCAGTTACAAGGGGGTGGTTCGGGATGGCTACACCTTC. This translates into CASSYKGVVRDGYTF. The chain joins TRBV6-5 to TRBJ1-2; maybe TRBD1 (6 bases). Between the trimmed V and J ends, which lost 2 bases and 6 bases, there was a span of 16 bases. The CDR3 is 15 amino acids. Germline assignment: CDR1 MNHEY and CDR2 SVGAGI.

The V gene is TRBV20-1, the J gene TRBJ1-4; perhaps TRBD1 as D (6 bases). V was trimmed by 6 bases and J by 8 bases, leaving 7 bases between them. The CDR3 consists of 10 residues. The germline gives CDR1 DFQATT, CDR2 SNEGSKA (reference sequence). CDR3 amino acids: CSAGQEKLFF. CDR3 bases: TGCAGTGCAGGACAGGAAAAACTGTTTTTT.

The rearrangement links TRBV9 to TRBJ1-6; 9 positions match TRBD1. Unmatched junction bases numbered 14, after V lost 4 bases and J lost 9 bases. This CDR3 contains 17 residues. Germline CDR1 and CDR2: SGDLS and YYNGEE. CDR3 nucleotide sequence: TGTGCCAGCAGCCCGCGGACAGGGGCGGGGGGTGCTTCACCCCTCCACTTT. Translation: CASSPRTGAGGASPLHF.